This T cell receptor (beta chain) was sequenced in a study of blood T cell repertoires in COVID-19. Study as a whole: COVID-19 samples from acute and convalescent phases originated in the United States, Italy and Spain. From T cells, B-cell-depleted T cells, or PBMCs came the material, which was cDNA or gDNA.

In the original workflow: Amplification with reference gene primers provided the estimates of nucleated cell counts. Produced via immunoSEQ multiplex PCR; TCRdb's table is partial and in-frame only. The V and J calls and clone size come from that table; D and trimming were worked out from the DNA. The table lists about 520,000 clones, around 85% of them singletons. This CDR3 contains 14 residues. J lost 3 bases, V lost 4 bases, and 5 bases had no gene match. CDR1 is GTSNPN and CDR2 is SVGIG in the germline V gene (reference sequence). This TCR came from a human donor in a cohort sampled during active COVID-19. The J gene is TRBJ2-1, the V gene TRBV30; 8 bases agree with TRBD1. Sequencing input: peripheral blood. In DNA, the CDR3 is TGTGCCTGGATACAGGGGGGAGGCTACAATGAGCAGTTCTTC. Translated, it gives CAWIQGGGYNEQFF.